This section outlines one T cell receptor beta chain sequence together with its context. This clonotype came up many times. Its target antigen remains unknown. Base qualities were left out, and no much larger clone turns up one base away. This record comes from a study of molecular identifiers for immune sequencing clone quantification (dated by TCRdb to the late 2010s). Describing the broader study: For a replicate experiment, RNA from roughly 21,000 or 96,000 naive CD8 T cells was divided into five aliquots, of which four were sequenced. The study was a methods study using CD8 T cells to benchmark molecular-identifier clustering-based TCR repertoire sequencing (MIDCIRS) and TCR RNA copy counting.

General conclusions and limits of the study: Identical TCR molecules sharing a barcode could cause highly expanded clone sizes to be underestimated. When barcode sub-clustering was left out, chimeric consensus sequences inflated TCR diversity, with chimeras reaching as high as 47%. Spiked-in Jurkat TCR RNA (around nine copies' worth), which is not part of the donor repertoire, was contained in the naive libraries. Spiked-in Jurkat TCR RNA equal to a single cell's worth was reported to be detectable even within one million naive CD8 T cells. Modeling indicated about 3 TCR RNA copies recovered per cell, compared with roughly 10 by digital PCR, which implies a capture efficiency of around 30%. In CMV-specific effector cells, over 99% of molecules were held by clones above 20 RNA copies, whereas under 1% of molecules were held by such clones in naive cells.

Libraries of naive CD8 T cells were built from about 21,000 to 970,000 sorted cells, with 10%, 30% or 50% of the purified RNA used. Naive CD8 T cells, defined as CD8+CD4-CCR7+CD45RA+, were FACS-sorted into RLT Plus buffer on a BD FACSAria II. To test detection sensitivity, Jurkat RNA equivalent to ten TCR copies was spiked into samples of about 19,000-1,000,000 naive CD8 T cells. CD8 T cells were enriched with RosetteSep CD8+ T Cell Enrichment Cocktail and Ficoll-Paque, followed by ACK red cell lysis. Inclusive of the bounding cysteine and phenylalanine, the CDR3 is 15 residues long. This entry keeps only the CDR3 DNA: 45 bases, framed from base 1. V was cut back by 1 base and J by 1 base, leaving a gap of 10 bases between them. CDR1 and CDR2 are read off the germline V gene (reference sequence) as SEHNR and FQNEAQ. The library relied on PCR. The sample was run on an Illumina HiSeq 4000. Bulk TCR libraries were generated as previously described, with the TCR primers listed in Table S5 used. The Qiagen AllPrep DNA/RNA kit was used to purify total RNA. Before any analysis, reads coming from multiple sequencing runs of the same library were combined into one pool. Concerning the study's data processing: Only reads with exact TCR constant sequence were kept, trimmed to 150 nt, and grouped by their 12-nt molecular barcodes. Reads in each barcode group were sub-clustered using a 15% Levenshtein threshold, and a quality-weighted consensus sequence was built for each RNA molecule. Non-functional sequences were discarded, and so were lower-count sequences lying one edit away from another sequence. On the basis of fitting two negative binomial distributions, barcode sub-clusters with fewer than 20% of the maximum read count were discarded. TCRdb reworked the public reads: Q25 trimming with fastp, MiXCR clone assembly, productive beta chains retained. CDR3 protein duplicates are merged, each entry listing the most common genes and DNA. For this entry, the V and J calls and clone size follow TCRdb and not the study's own pipeline. Across this sample there are over 600,000 distinct CDR3 sequences, with around 20% seen only once. The ten largest clones take up 0.85% to 0.9% of the sample.

This receptor was obtained from a human donor in good health. Some libraries in this study had Jurkat cell RNA spiked in. The sequencing input was naive CD8+ T cells from blood, with Jurkat cell RNA spiked in. Taken with the paper, the label for cell subset or site translates to: FACS-sorted CD8+CD4-CCR7+CD45RA+ naive T cells. Rearrangement joined TRBV7-9 to TRBJ1-1, with no reliable assignment of the D segment. CDR3 region: CASSLGGLGNTEAFF. The bases read TGTGCCAGCAGCTTAGGTGGCTTGGGGAACACTGAAGCTTTCTTT.